This TCR beta chain was sequenced for a study of blood T cell repertoires in COVID-19. Background on the study: The United States, Italy and Spain were the sources of the acute and convalescent COVID-19 samples. From T cells, B-cell-depleted T cells, or PBMCs came the material, which was cDNA or gDNA.

As handled by the study authors: Quantification of nucleated cells was approximated via reference gene primer amplification. This table comes from immunoSEQ multiplex PCR, and its TCRdb copy is limited to in-frame clones, with some not included. That table gives V, J and clone size, and the DNA gave D and trimming. The sample consists of roughly 100,000 clones, about three quarters of them appearing once. The ends lost 6 bases at V and 7 bases at J; junction bases unmatched: 8. The CDR3 length is 13 residues. Germline CDR1 is SQVTM and CDR2 is ANQGSEA. This receptor was taken from a woman aged 65 to 85 with acute or convalescent COVID-19. Sequencing was carried out using peripheral blood. The chain is built from TRBV29-1 and TRBJ2-2, with TRBD1 identical over 7 bases. This CDR3 reads CSVETGVYGELFF. CDR3 nucleotides: TGCAGCGTAGAAACAGGGGTTTACGGGGAGCTGTTTTTT.